The 30 T cell receptor beta chains below all came from one sample that was sequenced in a study of blood T cell repertoires in COVID-19. Assay used: immunoSEQ multiplex PCR; TCRdb lists only in-frame clones, some missing. The sample has more than 300,000 clones; over 85% are singletons. Sequenced: peripheral blood. The receptors derive from a woman aged 25 to 39 with COVID-19, enrolled during active disease.

The chain employs TRBV9 and TRBJ1-3; the D gene is possibly TRBD1 (6 bases). V was trimmed by 2 bases and J by 0 bases, leaving 9 bases between them. There are 15 residues in the CDR3. The germline gives CDR1 SGDLS, CDR2 YYNGEE. The CDR3 reads CASSVGTSSGNTIYF. As DNA, the CDR3 is TGTGCCAGCAGCGTGGGGACATCCTCTGGAAACACCATATATTTT.

The V and J genes are TRBV20-1 and TRBJ2-1, with D uncertain. CDR3 length: 13 amino acids. Trimming took off 3 bases at V and 6 bases at J, with 12 bases between the two ends. Germline V lookup: CDR1 DFQATT, CDR2 SNEGSKA (reference sequence). CDR3 bases: TGCAGTGCTAGTGGGCTCTGGAGCAATGAGCAGTTCTTC. Protein: CSASGLWSNEQFF.

This clone showed up just a few times. This chain links TRBV6-5 with TRBJ1-5, with TRBD1 as a possible D gene (5 bases). Trimming stripped 6 bases from V and 6 bases from J, with 12 bases between. The CDR3 is 13 residues long. CDR1 and CDR2 from the germline V gene are MNHEY and SVGAGI. The CDR3 region is CASRAGLSQPQHF. The CDR3 region has the DNA TGTGCCAGCAGGGCAGGGTTGTCTCAGCCCCAGCATTTT.

This chain uses TRBV24-1 with TRBJ1-2; 8 nucleotides line up with TRBD1. The CDR3 totals 14 residues. CDR1 is KGHDR and CDR2 is SFDVKD in the germline V gene. V lost 4 bases and J lost 6; bases outside the gene matches: 6. The CDR3 DNA follows: TGTGCCACCAGTGACCGACAGGGGAGGGATGGCTACACCTTC. Amino acid sequence: CATSDRQGRDGYTF.

This chain connects TRBV12-3 or TRBV12-4 to TRBJ1-5, with D hard to call. Trimming took off 6 bases at V and 6 bases at J, with 12 bases between the two ends. The CDR3 totals 13 residues. This CDR3 is CASSSQELQPQHF. The CDR3 DNA sequence: TGTGCCAGCAGCTCCCAGGAACTTCAGCCCCAGCATTTT.

The chain joins TRBV12-3 or TRBV12-4 to TRBJ1-1; D remains unclear. The CDR3 contains 13 residues. V was shortened by 4 bases and J by 4 bases, with 10 bases between the two germline ends. CDR3 sequence: CASSSLGTTEAFF. CDR3 coding DNA: TGTGCCAGCAGTTCTCTCGGTACCACTGAAGCTTTCTTT.

The rearrangement joins TRBV19 to TRBJ1-1; D gene uncertain. The CDR3 spans 13 residues. From germline, CDR1 is LNHDA and CDR2 SQIVND (reference sequence). V was shortened by 6 bases and J by 0 bases, with 8 bases between the two germline ends. CDR3 amino acids: CASSTSLNTEAFF. In nucleotides, the CDR3 is TGTGCCAGTAGCACGAGCTTGAACACTGAAGCTTTCTTT. Combining the CDR3 with reference TRBV19 and TRBJ1-1 gives the whole variable domain DGGITQSPKYLFRKEGQNVTLSCEQNLNHDAMYWYRQDPGQGLRLIYYSQIVNDFQKGDIAEGYSVSREKKESFPLTVTSAQKNPTAFYLCASSTSLNTEAFFGQGTRLTVV.

V gene TRBV7-9 combines with J gene TRBJ1-6; D uncertain. CDR1 and CDR2 from the germline V gene are SEHNR and FQNEAQ (reference sequence). The CDR3 length is 17 residues. The V end lost 5 bases, the J end lost 8 bases, and 22 bases lay between the germline ends. For the CDR3, the DNA is TGTGCCAGCAGCCCCCTTACGAGCCCTACGAGGGATTCACCCCTCCACTTT. This sequence encodes CASSPLTSPTRDSPLHF. The full variable domain, with the rest looked up from reference TRBV7-9 and TRBJ1-6, is DTGVSQNPRHKITKRGQNVTFRCDPISEHNRLYWYRQTLGQGPEFLTYFQNEAQLEKSRLLSDRFSAERPKGSFSTLEIQRTEQGDSAMYLCASSPLTSPTRDSPLHFGNGTRLTVT.

The rearrangement uses TRBV18 and TRBJ2-3, with 9 bases identical to TRBD1. After removal of 8 bases from V and 6 bases from J, the junction contained 12 bases not matched to a gene. The CDR3 is made up of 15 amino acids. The germline CDR1 and CDR2 sequences are KGHSH and LQKENI. Here the CDR3 DNA reads TGTGCCAGCAACGGACCGGGACAGGGCGAGGATACGCAGTATTTT. It encodes CASNGPGQGEDTQYF.

The chain couples TRBV4-2 to TRBJ1-2; the D is unclear. Germline-derived CDR1 and CDR2 are LGHNA and YNFKEQ. The CDR3 contains 16 residues. Trimming took off 1 base at V and 2 bases at J, with 14 bases between the two ends. Here the CDR3 DNA reads TGTGCCAGCAGCCAAGGGCTGCTTAGCATAAACTATGGCTACACCTTC. It yields the protein CASSQGLLSINYGYTF.

This clone appeared a few times. This sequence joins TRBV5-8 and TRBJ1-5, with D uncertain. This CDR3 contains 16 residues. Trimming left V 0 bases short and J 6 bases short, with 16 bases between. Per germline, CDR1 SGHTS and CDR2 YDEGEE. CDR3 bases: TGTGCCAGCAGCTTGGCAAACTTCGTCGGGTCTCAGCCCCAGCATTTT. It specifies CASSLANFVGSQPQHF. Full variable domain (remainder filled in from reference TRBV5-8 and TRBJ1-5): EAGVTQSPTHLIKTRGQQATLRCSPISGHTSVYWYQQALGLGLQFLLWYDEGEERNRGNFPPRFSGRQFPNYSSELNVNALELEDSALYLCASSLANFVGSQPQHFGDGTRLSIL.

V and J are TRBV28 and TRBJ1-4, with D possibly being TRBD1 (6 bases). CDR1 is MDHEN, CDR2 SYDVKM, per germline. V was shortened by 5 bases and J by 8 bases, with 12 bases between the two germline ends. There are 13 residues in the CDR3. The CDR3 bases are TGTGCCAGCAGTCGGACAGTAACCGAAAAACTGTTTTTT. Residues: CASSRTVTEKLFF.

This chain links TRBV19 with TRBJ2-3; a possible D gene is TRBD2 (5 bases). The CDR3 is made up of 14 amino acids. Germline V gives CDR1 LNHDA, CDR2 SQIVND (reference sequence). Trimming pared 2 bases from V and 3 bases from J, leaving 9 bases between. As DNA, the CDR3 is TGTGCCAGTAGTATAAGCGGCCTTACAGATACGCAGTATTTT. It yields the protein CASSISGLTDTQYF.

This chain connects TRBV27 to TRBJ1-1, with 8 nucleotides matching TRBD1. V lost 5 bases to trimming and J lost 5 bases; unmatched junction nucleotides: 13. The germline CDR1 and CDR2 sequences are MNHEY and SMNVEV (reference sequence). The CDR3 runs 16 residues. The CDR3 nucleotides are TGTGCCAGCAGTATCCGACAGGGGTCTTTGGGTACTGAAGCTTTCTTT. Amino acid sequence: CASSIRQGSLGTEAFF.

V gene TRBV19 combines with J gene TRBJ1-2; 7 nucleotides agree with TRBD1. Per germline, CDR1 LNHDA and CDR2 SQIVND (reference sequence). CDR3 length: 16 amino acids. Losses at the gene ends were 4 bases for V and 0 bases for J; bases not matched to a gene: 8. CDR3 coding DNA: TGTGCCAGTAGTAGAAGGGACAGCCTTACTAACTATGGCTACACCTTC. Translated: CASSRRDSLTNYGYTF.

The V gene is TRBV15, the J gene TRBJ2-7; 12 bases agree with TRBD1. CDR3 length: 14 residues. Germline V gene data show CDR1 as LNHNV and CDR2 as YYDKDF (reference sequence). The trim removed 8 bases at V and 6 bases at J, leaving 8 bases unmatched. This chain's CDR3 is CATARGQGASEQYV. CDR3 coding DNA: TGTGCCACCGCTAGGGGACAGGGGGCGTCCGAGCAGTACGTC.

This clone has only a few counts. The V call is TRBV6-2 or TRBV6-3, the J call TRBJ1-1; D not certain. Trimming took off 6 bases at V and 2 bases at J, with 7 bases between the two ends. The CDR3 is made up of 12 amino acids. CDR1 MNHEY and CDR2 SVGEGT come from the germline V gene. CDR3 sequence (DNA): TGTGCCAGCAGCTCAGGAAACACTGAAGCTTTCTTT. Its protein product is CASSSGNTEAFF.

V is TRBV29-1 and J is TRBJ1-2; 7 positions match TRBD1. Looked up from germline, CDR1 is SQVTM and CDR2 is ANQGSEA. The CDR3 is 13 residues long. Unmatched junction bases numbered 10, after V lost 6 bases and J lost 6 bases. For the CDR3, the DNA is TGCAGCGTCGTCGAACAGGGGAAACATGGCTACACCTTC. Amino acids: CSVVEQGKHGYTF.

In its sample, this clone was seen a few times. The chain recombines TRBV27 with TRBJ1-2; TRBD1 matches 12 bases. Germline lookup yields CDR1 MNHEY and CDR2 SMNVEV (reference sequence). V was clipped by 4 bases and J by 8 bases; unmatched bases: 11. The CDR3 covers 16 residues. The CDR3 region has the DNA TGTGCCAGCAGTTCCGGCCGGGACAGGGGGCCGGGAGGCTACACCTTC. It codes for CASSSGRDRGPGGYTF.

The gene calls are TRBV6-5 and TRBJ1-2, with D hard to call. The CDR3 runs 15 residues. From germline, CDR1 is MNHEY and CDR2 SVGAGI. V was shortened by 7 bases and J by 0 bases, with 15 bases between the two germline ends. The CDR3 nucleotides read TGTGCCAGCAAGGCCGGGGTCCTTTCTAACTATGGCTACACCTTC. Translating gives CASKAGVLSNYGYTF.

The chain couples TRBV7-9 to TRBJ1-2, with TRBD1 as a possible D gene (6 bases). V was pared by 5 bases and J by 3 bases, with 10 bases between. Per germline, CDR1 SEHNR and CDR2 FQNEAQ (reference sequence). This CDR3 has 13 residues. The DNA for the CDR3 is TGTGCCAGCAGCGGACAGACAGACTATGGCTACACCTTC. Its protein product is CASSGQTDYGYTF.

This clone was found once. The rearrangement joins TRBV6-5 to TRBJ1-2, with D hard to call. This CDR3 is 14 amino acids long. Germline V CDR1 and CDR2: MNHEY, SVGAGI. The V gene lost 5 bases and the J gene lost 4 bases, with 14 bases spanning the gap. The DNA of the CDR3 is TGTGCCAGCAGTCTAAAGATTATCGGCTATGGCTACACCTTC. It is translated as CASSLKIIGYGYTF.

The chain uses TRBV24-1 and TRBJ1-3, with unresolved D. CDR1 KGHDR and CDR2 SFDVKD come from the germline V gene. The CDR3 totals 13 residues. With 9 bases removed from V and 4 bases from J, the gap between germline ends came to 12 bases. The CDR3 sequence: CATRLWAGNTIYF. CDR3 nucleotide sequence: TGTGCCACCCGTCTGTGGGCGGGAAACACCATATATTTT.

This clone was counted only a few times. The chain carries TRBV4-2 and TRBJ2-3; D gene unclear. Trimming removed 1 base from V and 0 bases from J, with 5 bases in between. The CDR3 spans 14 residues. Germline lookup yields CDR1 LGHNA and CDR2 YNFKEQ. The CDR3 DNA reads as TGTGCCAGCAGCCAAGCCCCTAGCACAGATACGCAGTATTTT. Translation: CASSQAPSTDTQYF.

The chain has TRBV19 and TRBJ1-4; the D gene is possibly TRBD1 (5 bases). Trimming left V 3 bases short and J 6 bases short, with 8 bases between. The CDR3 is 13 residues long. Germline V gene data show CDR1 as LNHDA and CDR2 as SQIVND (reference sequence). CDR3 in DNA: TGTGCCAGTAGTATCGACAGCTATGAAAAACTGTTTTTT. This translates into CASSIDSYEKLFF.

The rearrangement links TRBV6-1 to TRBJ1-3; D is possibly TRBD1 (5 bases). Germline V gene sequence: CDR1 MNHNS, CDR2 SASEGT. V lost 4 bases and J 0 bases, leaving 13 bases between the germline ends. The CDR3 runs 16 residues. The DNA of the CDR3 is TGTGCCAGCAGTGCCCACTTGACAGTCTCTGGAAACACCATATATTTT. This translates into CASSAHLTVSGNTIYF.

About this clone: The same CDR3 also results from other DNA sequences found in this sample. The chain carries TRBV28 and TRBJ1-5; 7 bases match TRBD1. Germline V gene sequence: CDR1 MDHEN, CDR2 SYDVKM. V shed 6 bases, J shed 1 base, and the junction held 3 bases outside the gene matches. CDR3 size: 14 residues. The CDR3 here is CASSLTGSNQPQHF. CDR3 coding DNA: TGTGCCAGCAGCTTGACAGGGAGCAATCAGCCCCAGCATTTT.

The chain combines TRBV25-1 with TRBJ1-1; D is possibly TRBD1 (6 bases). Trimming took off 5 bases at V and 7 bases at J, with 11 bases between the two ends. Germline V gives CDR1 MGHDK, CDR2 SYGVNS. CDR3 length equals 12 residues. The CDR3 protein is CASSSIGGEAFF. The CDR3 DNA sequence: TGTGCCAGCAGTTCAATAGGGGGTGAAGCTTTCTTT.

The chain has TRBV27 and TRBJ1-2; D unresolved. Trimming removed 3 bases at V and 1 base at J, with 6 bases between. Germline V gene lookup returns CDR1 MNHEY and CDR2 SMNVEV (reference sequence). The CDR3 totals 13 residues. The CDR3 is CASSFQNNYGYTF. The CDR3 DNA sequence: TGTGCCAGCAGTTTCCAGAATAACTATGGCTACACCTTC.

About this clone itself: The sample has other DNA sequences that encode this CDR3 too. The chain employs TRBV7-9 and TRBJ1-6, with unresolved D. V lost 5 bases and J 7 bases, leaving 6 bases between the germline ends. This CDR3 is built from 12 residues. CDR1 is SEHNR and CDR2 is FQNEAQ in the germline V gene (reference sequence). CDR3 in amino acids: CASSGGNSPLHF. CDR3 DNA sequence: TGTGCCAGCAGCGGAGGGAATTCACCCCTCCACTTT.